These T cell receptor beta chains were read from a single sample in a study of read filtering for tumor transcriptome and immune sequencing. TCRdb used MiXCR to reprocess the reads, holding one entry per CDR3 protein. The data hold fewer than 30,000 distinct CDR3 sequences, with more than 20% observed a single time. Sequenced sample: a population of CD138-negative cells sorted from bone marrow. Receptor source: a donor over 35 with multiple myeloma. Both conserved end residues are part of each CDR3. D genes are given only for firm matches. Clone size, where shown, is once, few, many, or a class for clones that have expanded.

size | J | D | V | DNA | CDR3
many | TRBJ1-1 | . | TRBV29-1 | TGCAGCCCCCGACAGGCCGGGGGCACTGAAGCTTTCTTT | CSPRQAGGTEAFF
many | TRBJ2-7 | . | TRBV29-1 | TGCAGCGTTCGAAGGGGCTACGAGCAGTACTTC | CSVRRGYEQYF
many | TRBJ2-4 | TRBD2 | TRBV24-1 | TGTGCCACCAGTGATGACCCCACAATATTTACTAGCGGGGAAAACATTCAGTACTTC | CATSDDPTIFTSGENIQYF
. | TRBJ2-1 | . | TRBV14 | TGTGTCAGCAGCCAAGCTACCTCGAGGACACGTTCCTACAATGAGCAGTTCTTC | CVSSQATSRTRSYNEQFF
many | TRBJ1-1 | . | TRBV5-7 | TGTGCCAGCAGCTCGAGACAGCCAGAAGCTTTCTTT | CASSSRQPEAFF
many | TRBJ1-1 | . | TRBV20-1 | TGCAGTGCTGACCGACAGACCCTGAACACTGAAGCTTTCTTT | CSADRQTLNTEAFF
many | TRBJ1-1 | . | TRBV20-1 | TGCAGTGCTAGAGGGGGGGGCCGTGAAGCTTTCTTT | CSARGGGREAFF
many | TRBJ1-6 | . | TRBV20-1 | TGCAGTGCTTCCGGGGGGACACTTAATTCACCCCTCCACTTT | CSASGGTLNSPLHF
many | TRBJ1-1 | . | TRBV11-2 | TGCGCCAGCAGCCTTAGATGGTCAGGGAGGAACACTGAAGCTTTCTTT | CASSLRWSGRNTEAFF
many | TRBJ2-1 | . | TRBV24-1 | TGTGCCACCAGTGAACGCAGGGACAATGAGCAGTTCTTC | CATSERRDNEQFF
many | TRBJ1-5 | TRBD1 | TRBV13 | TGTGCCAGCAGAGCGGACAGGGGGAGAAATCAGCCCCAGCATTTT | CASRADRGRNQPQHF
once | TRBJ2-1 | TRBD2 | TRBV20-1 | TGCAGTGCTATTGGTCCTGGGACTAGCGGGAATTCGGAGACCCAGTTCTTC | CSAIGPGTSGNSETQFF